This T cell receptor (beta chain) stems from a study of blood T cell repertoires in COVID-19. Some clones are missing from TCRdb's copy, which holds only in-frame ones; the method was immunoSEQ multiplex PCR. Here the sample spans 150,000 to 180,000 clones, around 83% being singletons. This CDR3 spans 15 amino acids. V dropped 6 bases and J dropped 2 bases, with 13 bases sitting between them. Germline V gene lookup returns CDR1 SNHLY and CDR2 FYNNEI. The sequenced sample was peripheral blood. The receptor was isolated from a woman between 55 and 75 years old with COVID-19, enrolled during active disease. This chain links TRBV2 with TRBJ2-2, with D possibly matching TRBD2 (7 bases). As DNA, the CDR3 is TGTGCCAGCAGGTGGAGGGGGGGAAACACCGGGGAGCTGTTTTTT. Translation gives CASRWRGGNTGELFF.